The 6 T cell receptor beta chains below were found in one sample sequenced in a study of glioma-infiltrating T cells. Amplification of TCR alpha and beta CDR3 regions from RNA used iRepertoire nested multiplex PCR. From the multiplex PCR reads, TCRdb called clonotypes with MiXCR, one entry per CDR3 protein. The table records some 99,000 distinct CDR3 sequences, less than 30% of them present only once. Sample: glioma tissue, nonneoplastic brain tissue, or PBMCs (not recorded which). Receptors originate from a human donor with low-grade glioma or glioblastoma, undergoing nonglioma brain surgery, or in good health (not recorded which).

Details on this clonotype: A much larger clone sits a single nucleotide away, making a read error possible. The chain has TRBV4-1 and TRBJ2-1; D is possibly TRBD2 (6 bases). CDR3 size: 11 residues. Trimming pared 4 bases from V and 12 bases from J, leaving 10 bases between. Per the germline V gene, CDR1 is MGHRA and CDR2 is YSYEKL. The CDR3 is CASSLPGVQFF. CDR3 sequence (DNA): TGCGCCAGCAGCCTTCCGGGGGTGCAGTTCTTC.

This clonotype turned up a few times. This chain connects TRBV5-1 to TRBJ2-7; a possible D gene is TRBD1 (5 bases). Germline CDR1 and CDR2: SGHRS and YFSETQ. The CDR3 is 14 amino acids. Trimming left V 1 base short and J 3 bases short, with 11 bases between. For the CDR3, the DNA is TGCGCCAGCAGCTTGACCACAGGAAACTACGAGCAGTACTTC. Amino acid sequence: CASSLTTGNYEQYF.

Only a few counts were recorded for this clonotype. The CDR3 DNA reads TGTGCCAGCAAGGTCTCGGGGGCAGGGAGATACGAGCAGTACTTC. Its translation is CASKVSGAGRYEQYF. This sequence joins TRBV12-3 or TRBV12-4 and TRBJ2-7, with D possibly called TRBD1 or TRBD2 (6 bases each). The CDR3 loop spans 15 amino acids. Trimming took 7 bases from V and 4 from J, leaving 20 bases between them.

Notes on this clonotype: A much larger clone is a single base away; this may be a read error. This chain connects TRBV5-1 to TRBJ1-1, with D uncertain. Trimming shortened V by 2 bases and J by 1 base, and 12 bases separated the two germline ends. This CDR3 spans 15 amino acids. CDR1 and CDR2 (germline): SGHRS, YFSETQ. The CDR3 sequence: CASSFGPGANTEAFF. For the CDR3, the DNA is TGCGCCAGCAGCTTTGGTCCGGGAGCGAACACTGAAGCTTTCTTT. Using reference TRBV5-1 and TRBJ1-1 for the parts outside the CDR3, the full variable domain is KAGVTQTPRYLIKTRGQQVTLSCSPISGHRSVSWYQQTPGQGLQFLFEYFSETQRNKGNFPGRFSGRQFSNSRSEMNVSTLELGDSALYLCASSFGPGANTEAFFGQGTRLTVV.

With regard to this clonotype: Because it lacks the conserved phenylalanine or tryptophan at the end, this CDR3 is likely a read error. This chain joins TRBV6-1 and TRBJ1-1; D not resolved. V was clipped by 5 bases and J by 1 base, with 5 bases between them. Germline V gives CDR1 MNHNS, CDR2 SASEGT. The length of the CDR3 is 12 residues. In nucleotides, the CDR3 is TGTGCCAGCAGTAACTGGAACACTGAAGCTTTCTGT. The encoded protein is CASSNWNTEAFC.

This chain uses TRBV19 with TRBJ2-5; 7 positions agree with TRBD1. The junction had 11 bases not matched to a gene; V was cut back by 10 bases and J by 3 bases. The CDR3 has 14 amino acids. The germline V gene has CDR1 LNHDA and CDR2 SQIVND (reference sequence). The CDR3 protein is CATPSDRAKETQYF. Written as DNA, the CDR3 is TGTGCCACCCCTTCTGACAGGGCGAAAGAGACCCAGTACTTC.